This entry lists 26 T cell receptor beta chains sequenced from one sample in a study of blood T cell repertoires in COVID-19. The method was immunoSEQ multiplex PCR; TCRdb's version includes in-frame clones alone and lacks a portion of them. This sample has 250,000 to 300,000 clones, with approximately 90% found just once. The sequenced sample consisted of PBMCs or T cells enriched from blood (not recorded which). These receptors were obtained from a young man who had recovered from COVID-19.

This clone was found once. The gene calls are TRBV27 and TRBJ2-5; 7 bases are shared with TRBD1. The CDR3 runs to 17 residues. The germline V gene encodes CDR1 MNHEY and CDR2 SMNVEV (reference sequence). J gave up 5 bases and V 6 bases, and 18 bases lay outside the gene matches. The CDR3 here is CASSTTGEGRERETQYF. The CDR3 DNA reads as TGTGCCAGCAGCACTACAGGGGAAGGACGTGAAAGGGAGACCCAGTACTTC.

This chain uses TRBV6-5 with TRBJ2-7; 7 bases fit TRBD2. The CDR3 runs 16 residues. V shed 0 bases, J shed 3 bases, and the junction held 8 bases outside the gene matches. Germline lookup yields CDR1 MNHEY and CDR2 SVGAGI. The chain's CDR3 is CASSYSTAAGDYEQYF. The CDR3, as DNA: TGTGCCAGCAGTTACTCCACCGCTGCGGGAGACTACGAGCAGTACTTC.

This chain uses TRBV28 with TRBJ1-1, with D maybe TRBD1 (6 bases). The CDR3 loop spans 14 amino acids. V dropped 5 bases and J dropped 1 base, with 11 bases sitting between them. Germline V lookup: CDR1 MDHEN, CDR2 SYDVKM. This CDR3 reads CASSPGTRNTEAFF. In DNA, the CDR3 is TGTGCCAGCAGTCCAGGGACAAGGAACACTGAAGCTTTCTTT.

The chain combines TRBV19 with TRBJ1-5; D is undetermined. CDR1 and CDR2 (germline): LNHDA, SQIVND (reference sequence). V was clipped by 5 bases and J by 7 bases, with 9 bases between them. The CDR3 has 12 residues. The CDR3 reads CASSSSRQPQHF. The CDR3 DNA reads as TGTGCCAGTAGTTCTAGCCGGCAGCCCCAGCATTTT.

The rearrangement uses TRBV15 and TRBJ1-2; tentative D call: TRBD1 (6 bases). The CDR3 contains 13 residues. Germline lookup yields CDR1 LNHNV and CDR2 YYDKDF (reference sequence). V was clipped by 5 bases and J by 8 bases, with 15 bases between them. The CDR3 region has the DNA TGTGCCACCAGCGGGTATACAGGGAGCGGCTACACCTTC. This sequence encodes CATSGYTGSGYTF.

In its sample, this clone was seen a few times. J is TRBJ1-2 and V is TRBV5-1; no definite D call. The CDR3 totals 14 residues. Looked up from germline, CDR1 is SGHRS and CDR2 is YFSETQ. V lost 3 bases and J lost 4, with 13 bases in between. CDR3 in DNA: TGCGCCAGCAGCTCAGAATACGCGGGCTATGGCTACACCTTC. It is translated as CASSSEYAGYGYTF. The whole variable domain, remainder taken from reference TRBV5-1 and TRBJ1-2, is KAGVTQTPRYLIKTRGQQVTLSCSPISGHRSVSWYQQTPGQGLQFLFEYFSETQRNKGNFPGRFSGRQFSNSRSEMNVSTLELGDSALYLCASSSEYAGYGYTFGSGTRLTVV.

V usage is TRBV5-6 and J usage is TRBJ1-5; D is uncertain. Deletions cut 4 bases from V and 5 bases from J, with 16 bases between. The CDR3 loop spans 15 amino acids. The germline V gene has CDR1 SGHDT and CDR2 YYEEEE. In DNA form, the CDR3 reads TGTGCCAGCAGCCGGGGTGGGTTCGGGGATCAGCCCCAGCATTTT. Its protein is CASSRGGFGDQPQHF.

This clone was counted once. The chain employs TRBV3-1 (or the pseudogene TRBV3-2) and TRBJ2-5, with TRBD1 as a possible D gene (5 bases). This CDR3 is built from 16 residues. CDR1 and CDR2 from the germline V gene are LGHDT and YNNKEL (reference sequence). V lost 3 bases, J lost 5 bases, and 19 bases lay in between. The CDR3 DNA sequence: TGTGCCAGCAGCCATGCGGACACCACCAGGCGGGAGACCCAGTACTTC. This encodes CASSHADTTRRETQYF.

The chain employs TRBV27 and TRBJ2-7; 7 bases map to TRBD2. CDR1 MNHEY and CDR2 SMNVEV come from the germline V gene (reference sequence). Trimming cost V 5 bases and J 0 bases; bases outside gene matches: 1. This CDR3 is 13 amino acids long. This chain's CDR3 is CASSRTSSYEQYF. In DNA form, the CDR3 reads TGTGCCAGCAGTCGGACTAGCTCCTACGAGCAGTACTTC.

J is TRBJ2-7 and V is TRBV10-3; D is possibly TRBD2 (5 bases). The germline V gene has CDR1 ENHRY and CDR2 SYGVKD. V was trimmed by 4 bases and J by 3 bases, leaving 16 bases between them. The CDR3 sequence is 15 residues long. In nucleotides, the CDR3 is TGTGCCATCAGTGCCAAGGCGGCGGGCAACTACGAGCAGTACTTC. This gives the protein CAISAKAAGNYEQYF.

The rearrangement links TRBV6-1 to TRBJ2-7; 7 bases agree with TRBD1. Germline V gene data show CDR1 as MNHNS and CDR2 as SASEGT. This CDR3 has 16 residues. The J segment lost 3 bases and the V segment lost 4 bases, leaving 12 bases of the junction unmatched. The CDR3 coding sequence is TGTGCCAGCAGTGCCCTAATAAGACAGGGATTCTACGAGCAGTACTTC. Translating it yields CASSALIRQGFYEQYF.

The chain joins TRBV15 to TRBJ2-2, with D uncertain. Germline CDR1 is LNHNV and CDR2 is YYDKDF (reference sequence). The V end lost 0 bases, the J end lost 5 bases, and 10 bases lay between the germline ends. This CDR3 comprises 15 residues. The CDR3 reads CATSRDSSSTGELFF. The CDR3 coding sequence is TGTGCCACCAGCAGAGACTCTTCTTCGACCGGGGAGCTGTTTTTT.

This clone has only a few counts. The CDR3 reads CASSWIAGSTSDTQYF. In DNA form, the CDR3 reads TGCGCCAGCAGCTGGATAGCGGGATCAACTTCAGATACGCAGTATTTT. V and J are TRBV5-1 and TRBJ2-3, with 8 bases identical to TRBD2. The CDR3 is made up of 16 amino acids. CDR1 and CDR2 (germline): SGHRS, YFSETQ. V shed 3 bases and J 4 bases; nucleotides not matched to a gene: 10.

The sample holds a few counts of this clone. The V and J genes are TRBV4-2 and TRBJ2-7; D gene uncertain. This CDR3 has 15 residues. Germline lookup yields CDR1 LGHNA and CDR2 YNFKEQ. V shed 0 bases and J shed 2 bases, with 11 bases lying between them. The CDR3, as DNA: TGTGCCAGCAGCCAAGATCTTGGCAGAACCTACGAGCAGTACTTC. Translated: CASSQDLGRTYEQYF.

The J gene is TRBJ1-5, the V gene TRBV7-8, with 7 nucleotides matching TRBD1. The CDR3 has 17 amino acids. The germline V gene encodes CDR1 SGHVS and CDR2 FQNEAQ. The V segment lost 4 bases and the J segment 5 bases; nucleotides outside the gene matches: 14. The CDR3 region is CASSSSGAGGMYQPQHF. The CDR3 DNA reads TGTGCCAGCAGCTCTTCGGGGGCAGGGGGTATGTATCAGCCCCAGCATTTT. The whole variable domain, remainder taken from reference TRBV7-8 and TRBJ1-5, is GAGVSQSPRYKVAKRGQDVALRCDPISGHVSLFWYQQALGQGPEFLTYFQNEAQLDKSGLPSDRFFAERPEGSVSTLKIQRTQQEDSAVYLCASSSSGAGGMYQPQHFGDGTRLSIL.

The chain joins TRBV7-9 to TRBJ1-1; weak D call: TRBD1 (5 bases). CDR1 and CDR2 (germline): SEHNR, FQNEAQ (reference sequence). Deletions cut 1 base from V and 0 bases from J, with 12 bases between. CDR3 length: 16 amino acids. The CDR3 is CASSLDQGFMNTEAFF. CDR3 nucleotide sequence: TGTGCCAGCAGCTTAGATCAGGGTTTCATGAACACTGAAGCTTTCTTT.

This chain's CDR3 is CASSPTGQVYNEQFF. The CDR3 nucleotides are TGTGCCAGCAGCCCGACGGGACAAGTATACAATGAGCAGTTCTTC. The chain joins TRBV3-1 (or the pseudogene TRBV3-2) to TRBJ2-1, with D perhaps TRBD1 (6 bases). The germline V gene encodes CDR1 LGHDT and CDR2 YNNKEL (reference sequence). The CDR3 contains 15 residues. The V gene lost 4 bases and the J gene lost 4 bases, with 14 bases spanning the gap.

The count of this clone is one. The CDR3 nucleotides are TGTGCCTCCGGAGCGGGAGGACCCCCCTACAATGAGCAGTTCTTC. Translated, it gives CASGAGGPPYNEQFF. This chain joins TRBV3-1 (or the pseudogene TRBV3-2) and TRBJ2-1; TRBD2 matches 9 bases. Trimming took 11 bases from V and 2 from J; bases not matched to a gene: 10. This CDR3 is built from 15 residues. Germline loops: CDR1 LGHDT, CDR2 YNNKEL (reference sequence).

This clone was observed a single time. The V gene is TRBV18, the J gene TRBJ1-4; D gene unclear. This CDR3 is 15 amino acids long. With 2 bases removed from V and 4 bases from J, the gap between germline ends came to 11 bases. Germline V lookup: CDR1 KGHSH, CDR2 LQKENI. The DNA for the CDR3 is TGTGCCAGCTCACCAACGGTCAATAATAATGAAAAACTGTTTTTT. It codes for CASSPTVNNNEKLFF.

The chain employs TRBV7-2 and TRBJ2-7; TRBD1 matches at 10 bases. The CDR3 has 14 residues. Germline CDR1 reads SGHTA; CDR2 reads FQGNSA. Trimming at V came to 5 bases and at J to 1 base, leaving 2 bases not matched to a gene. The DNA of the CDR3 is TGTGCCAGCAGCCTGGACAGGGGGTCCTACGAGCAGTACTTC. It encodes CASSLDRGSYEQYF.

The gene calls are TRBV5-1 and TRBJ1-2, with 8 nucleotides matching TRBD1. CDR1 is SGHRS, CDR2 YFSETQ, per germline. This CDR3 is built from 14 residues. Trimming took 7 bases from V and 7 from J; bases not matched to a gene: 12. CDR3 in amino acids: CASLSDRGPAGYTF. The CDR3 bases are TGCGCCAGCCTAAGCGACAGGGGCCCGGCTGGCTACACCTTC.

The rearrangement links TRBV12-3 or TRBV12-4 to TRBJ2-7; possible D gene TRBD2, 6 bases. This CDR3 spans 12 amino acids. With 6 bases removed from V and 0 bases from J, the gap between germline ends came to 6 bases. CDR3 sequence: CASSGSSYEQYF. CDR3 sequence (DNA): TGTGCCAGCAGCGGGAGCTCCTACGAGCAGTACTTC.

The CDR3 DNA sequence: TGTGCCAGCAGCTTAGGACAACGTCAGCCCCAGCATTTT. Amino acid sequence: CASSLGQRQPQHF. This chain joins TRBV7-9 and TRBJ1-5; D gene ambiguous. Germline loops: CDR1 SEHNR, CDR2 FQNEAQ (reference sequence). V lost 1 base and J 6 bases, leaving 7 bases between the germline ends. The CDR3 consists of 13 residues.

The chain couples TRBV7-2 to TRBJ2-5; 8 positions agree with TRBD2. The CDR3 length is 16 residues. CDR1 and CDR2 from the germline V gene are SGHTA and FQGNSA. V trimming: 4 bases; J trimming: 2 bases; junction bases outside the gene matches: 9. The CDR3 DNA is TGTGCCAGCAGCTCCATAGCGGGATACACACAAGAGACCCAGTACTTC. This encodes CASSSIAGYTQETQYF.

The chain recombines TRBV7-2 with TRBJ1-5; D remains ambiguous. V lost 8 bases and J 3 bases, leaving 8 bases between the germline ends. The CDR3 contains 12 residues. Germline CDR1 is SGHTA and CDR2 is FQGNSA. The CDR3 sequence: CASRGNNQPQHF. The DNA for the CDR3 is TGTGCCAGCCGGGGTAACAATCAGCCCCAGCATTTT.

The chain joins TRBV5-4 to TRBJ1-1; 9 bases agree with TRBD1. Trimming took 5 bases from V and 5 from J; bases not matched to a gene: 10. CDR1 and CDR2 (germline): SGHNT, YYREEE (reference sequence). The CDR3 is 15 residues long. CDR3 sequence: CASRYGQGRTTEAFF. Written as DNA, the CDR3 is TGTGCCAGCAGGTATGGACAGGGGAGAACAACTGAAGCTTTCTTT.